This TCR beta chain was identified during a study of T cell changes during pregnancy in multiple sclerosis. The CDR3 totals 17 residues. Trimming took 3 bases from V and 0 from J; bases not matched to a gene: 9. Germline CDR1 and CDR2: KGHSH and LQKENI. Only in-frame clones appear in the TCRdb table, and some are missing; sequencing was by immunoSEQ multiplex PCR. Among around 40,000 clones, 89% were seen once, and the ten largest hold around 1.2%. The sequencing used CD4+ T cells from peripheral blood mononuclear cells, collected in the first trimester of pregnancy. The TCR comes from a female donor with multiple sclerosis, enrolled in a pregnancy study. The chain recombines TRBV18 with TRBJ1-1; 8 positions match TRBD1. CDR3 coding DNA: TGTGCCAGCTCACCCCTTAGGACAGGGACCATGAACACTGAAGCTTTCTTT. This gives the protein CASSPLRTGTMNTEAFF.